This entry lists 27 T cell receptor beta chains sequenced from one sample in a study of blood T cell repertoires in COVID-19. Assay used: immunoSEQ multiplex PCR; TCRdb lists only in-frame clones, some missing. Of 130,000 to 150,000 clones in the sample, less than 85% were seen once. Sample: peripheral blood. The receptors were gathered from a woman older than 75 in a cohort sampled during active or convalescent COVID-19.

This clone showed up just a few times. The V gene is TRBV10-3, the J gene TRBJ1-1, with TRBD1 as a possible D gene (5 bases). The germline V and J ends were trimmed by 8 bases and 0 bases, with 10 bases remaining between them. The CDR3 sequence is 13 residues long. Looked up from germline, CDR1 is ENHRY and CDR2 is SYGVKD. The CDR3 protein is CAIGDRMNTEAFF. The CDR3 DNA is TGTGCCATCGGCGACAGAATGAACACTGAAGCTTTCTTT.

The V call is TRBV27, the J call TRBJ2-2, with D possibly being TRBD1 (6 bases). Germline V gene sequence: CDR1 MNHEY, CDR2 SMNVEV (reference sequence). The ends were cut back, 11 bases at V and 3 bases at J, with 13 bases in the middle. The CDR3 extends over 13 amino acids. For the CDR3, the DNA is TGTGCCTCGTACGACAGGTACACCGGGGAGCTGTTTTTT. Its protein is CASYDRYTGELFF.

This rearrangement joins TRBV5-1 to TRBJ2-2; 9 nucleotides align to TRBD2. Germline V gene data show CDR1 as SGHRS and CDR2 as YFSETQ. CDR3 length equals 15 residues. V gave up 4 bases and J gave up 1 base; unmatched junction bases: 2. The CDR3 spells CASSVSGGNTGELFF. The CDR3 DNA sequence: TGCGCCAGCAGCGTTAGCGGGGGGAACACCGGGGAGCTGTTTTTT.

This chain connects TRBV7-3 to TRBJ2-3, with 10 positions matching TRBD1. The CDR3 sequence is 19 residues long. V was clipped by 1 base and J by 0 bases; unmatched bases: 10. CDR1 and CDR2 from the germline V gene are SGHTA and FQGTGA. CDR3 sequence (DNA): TGTGCCAGCAGCTTAAAGGCGGGACAGGGGACCACTAGCACAGATACGCAGTATTTT. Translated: CASSLKAGQGTTSTDTQYF.

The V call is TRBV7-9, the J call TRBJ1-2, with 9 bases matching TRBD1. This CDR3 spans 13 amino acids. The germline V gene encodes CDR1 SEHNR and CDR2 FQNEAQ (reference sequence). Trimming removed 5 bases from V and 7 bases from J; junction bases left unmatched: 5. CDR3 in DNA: TGTGCCAGCAGCCCCGGGACAGGGTTTGGCTACACCTTC. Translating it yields CASSPGTGFGYTF.

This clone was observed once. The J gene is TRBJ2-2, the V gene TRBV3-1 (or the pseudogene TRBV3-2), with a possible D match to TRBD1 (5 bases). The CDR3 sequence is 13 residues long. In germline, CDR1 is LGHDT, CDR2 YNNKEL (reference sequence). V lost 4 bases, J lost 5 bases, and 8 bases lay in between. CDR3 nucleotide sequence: TGTGCCAGCAGCCTGCACAGGACCGGGGAGCTGTTTTTT. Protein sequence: CASSLHRTGELFF.

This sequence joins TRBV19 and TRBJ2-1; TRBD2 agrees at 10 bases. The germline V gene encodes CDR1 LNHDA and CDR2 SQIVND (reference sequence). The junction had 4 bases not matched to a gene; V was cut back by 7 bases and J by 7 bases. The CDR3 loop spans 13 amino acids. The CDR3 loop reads CASTTSGENEQFF. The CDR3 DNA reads TGTGCCAGTACCACTAGCGGGGAAAATGAGCAGTTCTTC.

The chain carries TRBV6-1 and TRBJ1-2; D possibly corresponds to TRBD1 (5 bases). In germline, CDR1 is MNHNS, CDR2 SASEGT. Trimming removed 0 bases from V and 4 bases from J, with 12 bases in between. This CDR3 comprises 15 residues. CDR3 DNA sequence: TGTGCCAGCAGTGAAGCGTTCAGGGTCGGCTATGGCTACACCTTC. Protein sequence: CASSEAFRVGYGYTF.

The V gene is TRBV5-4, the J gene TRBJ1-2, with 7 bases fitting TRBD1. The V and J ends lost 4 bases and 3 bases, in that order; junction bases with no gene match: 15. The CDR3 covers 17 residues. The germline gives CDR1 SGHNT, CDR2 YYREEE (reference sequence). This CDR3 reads CASSRGGRTGEHYGYTF. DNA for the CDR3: TGTGCCAGCAGCCGCGGGGGGCGAACAGGGGAGCACTATGGCTACACCTTC.

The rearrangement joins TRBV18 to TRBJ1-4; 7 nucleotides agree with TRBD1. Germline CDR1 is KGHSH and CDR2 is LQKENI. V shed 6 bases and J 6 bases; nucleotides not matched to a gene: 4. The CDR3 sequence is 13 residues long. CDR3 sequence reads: CASSRGADEKLFF. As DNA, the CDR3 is TGTGCCAGCTCCAGGGGGGCGGATGAAAAACTGTTTTTT.

CDR3 bases: TGTGCCAGCAGCTTGGTGGGCAGGGGGCTCTTGACAGATACGCAGTATTTT. Translating it yields CASSLVGRGLLTDTQYF. The chain couples TRBV5-4 to TRBJ2-3, with 8 bases aligning to TRBD1. The CDR3 runs to 17 residues. The V and J ends lost 0 bases and 3 bases, in that order; junction bases with no gene match: 9. From germline, CDR1 is SGHNT and CDR2 YYREEE (reference sequence).

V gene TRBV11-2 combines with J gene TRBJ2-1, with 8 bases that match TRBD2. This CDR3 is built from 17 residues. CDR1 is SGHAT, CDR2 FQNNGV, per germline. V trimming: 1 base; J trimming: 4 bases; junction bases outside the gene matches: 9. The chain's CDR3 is CASSLVGAGGPYNEQFF. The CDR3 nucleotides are TGTGCCAGCAGCTTAGTTGGTGCGGGGGGCCCTTACAATGAGCAGTTCTTC.

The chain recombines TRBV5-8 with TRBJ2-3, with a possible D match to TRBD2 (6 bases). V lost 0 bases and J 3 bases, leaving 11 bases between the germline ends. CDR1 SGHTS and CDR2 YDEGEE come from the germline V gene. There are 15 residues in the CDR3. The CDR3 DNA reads TGTGCCAGCAGCTTGGGCGGGGAGGAGACAGATACGCAGTATTTT. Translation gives CASSLGGEETDTQYF.

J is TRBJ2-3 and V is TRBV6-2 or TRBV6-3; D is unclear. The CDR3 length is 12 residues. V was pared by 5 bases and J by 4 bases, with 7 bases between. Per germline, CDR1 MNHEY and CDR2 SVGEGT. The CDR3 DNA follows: TGTGCCAGCAGTCTCCGGGCAGATACGCAGTATTTT. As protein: CASSLRADTQYF.

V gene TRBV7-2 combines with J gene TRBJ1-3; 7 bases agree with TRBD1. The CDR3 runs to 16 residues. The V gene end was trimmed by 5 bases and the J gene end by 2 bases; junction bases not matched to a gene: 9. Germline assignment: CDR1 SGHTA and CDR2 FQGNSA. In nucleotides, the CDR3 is TGTGCCAGCAGCGTCGTCGGGACAGCAACTGGAAACACCATATATTTT. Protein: CASSVVGTATGNTIYF. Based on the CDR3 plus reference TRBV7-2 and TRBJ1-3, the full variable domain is GAGVSQSPSNKVTEKGKDVELRCDPISGHTALYWYRQSLGQGLEFLIYFQGNSAPDKSGLPSDRFSAERTGGSVSTLTIQRTQQEDSAVYLCASSVVGTATGNTIYFGEGSWLTVV.

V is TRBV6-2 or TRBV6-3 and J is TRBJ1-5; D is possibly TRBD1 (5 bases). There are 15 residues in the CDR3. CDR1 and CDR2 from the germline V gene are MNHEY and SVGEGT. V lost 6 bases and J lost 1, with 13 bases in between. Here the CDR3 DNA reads TGTGCCAGCAGCGATAAGGGGTACAGCAATCAGCCCCAGCATTTT. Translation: CASSDKGYSNQPQHF.

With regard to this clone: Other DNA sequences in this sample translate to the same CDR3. The CDR3 loop is CASSPGGTNTGELFF. For the CDR3, the DNA is TGCGCCAGCAGCCCAGGGGGAACGAACACCGGGGAGCTGTTTTTT. V and J are TRBV5-1 and TRBJ2-2; TRBD1 matches 7 bases. In germline, CDR1 is SGHRS, CDR2 YFSETQ. This CDR3 is 15 amino acids long. Trimming removed 4 bases from V and 0 bases from J; junction bases left unmatched: 3.

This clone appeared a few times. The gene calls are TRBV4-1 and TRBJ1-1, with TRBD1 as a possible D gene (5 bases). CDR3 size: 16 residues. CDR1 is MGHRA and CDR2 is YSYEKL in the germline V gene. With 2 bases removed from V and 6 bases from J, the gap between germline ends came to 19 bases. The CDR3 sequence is CASSQRPIGGPAEAFF. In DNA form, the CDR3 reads TGCGCCAGCAGCCAACGCCCCATCGGGGGTCCCGCTGAAGCTTTCTTT.

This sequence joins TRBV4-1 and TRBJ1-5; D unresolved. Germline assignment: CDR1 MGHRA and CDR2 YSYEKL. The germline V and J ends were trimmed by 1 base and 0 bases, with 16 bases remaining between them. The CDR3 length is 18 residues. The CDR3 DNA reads TGCGCCAGCAGCCAAGCCCCGGCAGTCGGGTATAGCAATCAGCCCCAGCATTTT. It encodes CASSQAPAVGYSNQPQHF.

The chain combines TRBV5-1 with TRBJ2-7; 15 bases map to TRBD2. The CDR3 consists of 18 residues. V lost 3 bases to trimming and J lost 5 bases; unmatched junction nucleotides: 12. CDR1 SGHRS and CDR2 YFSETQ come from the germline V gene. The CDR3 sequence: CASSWGLAGGTRVDEQYF. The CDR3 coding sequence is TGCGCCAGCAGCTGGGGACTAGCGGGGGGAACTCGGGTGGACGAGCAGTACTTC.

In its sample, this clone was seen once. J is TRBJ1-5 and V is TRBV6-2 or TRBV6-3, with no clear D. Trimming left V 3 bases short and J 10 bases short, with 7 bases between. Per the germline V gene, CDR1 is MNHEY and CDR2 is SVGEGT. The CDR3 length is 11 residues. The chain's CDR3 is CASSYYGPQHF. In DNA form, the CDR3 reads TGTGCCAGCAGTTATTATGGCCCCCAGCATTTT.

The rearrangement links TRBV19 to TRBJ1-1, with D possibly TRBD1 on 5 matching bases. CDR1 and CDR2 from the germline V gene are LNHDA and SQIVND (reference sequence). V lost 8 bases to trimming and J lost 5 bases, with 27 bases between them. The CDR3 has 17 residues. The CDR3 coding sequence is TGTGCCAGTTTCGACCCCAGGTCGGGGGTAATGGGTACTGAAGCTTTCTTT. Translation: CASFDPRSGVMGTEAFF. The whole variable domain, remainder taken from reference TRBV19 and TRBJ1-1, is DGGITQSPKYLFRKEGQNVTLSCEQNLNHDAMYWYRQDPGQGLRLIYYSQIVNDFQKGDIAEGYSVSREKKESFPLTVTSAQKNPTAFYLCASFDPRSGVMGTEAFFGQGTRLTVV.

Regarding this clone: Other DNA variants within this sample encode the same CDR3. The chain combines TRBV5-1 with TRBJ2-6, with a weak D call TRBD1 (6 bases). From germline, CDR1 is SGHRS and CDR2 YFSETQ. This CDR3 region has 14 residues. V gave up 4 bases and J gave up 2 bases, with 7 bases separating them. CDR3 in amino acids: CASSPGAGANVLTF. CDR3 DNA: TGCGCCAGCAGCCCAGGGGCTGGGGCCAACGTCCTGACTTTC.

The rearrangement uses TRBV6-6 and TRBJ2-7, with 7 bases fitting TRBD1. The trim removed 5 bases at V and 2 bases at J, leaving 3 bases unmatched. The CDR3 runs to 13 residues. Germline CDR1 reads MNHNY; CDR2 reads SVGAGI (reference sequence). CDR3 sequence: CASSRGTAYEQYV. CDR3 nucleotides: TGTGCCAGCAGTCGAGGGACAGCCTACGAGCAGTACGTC.

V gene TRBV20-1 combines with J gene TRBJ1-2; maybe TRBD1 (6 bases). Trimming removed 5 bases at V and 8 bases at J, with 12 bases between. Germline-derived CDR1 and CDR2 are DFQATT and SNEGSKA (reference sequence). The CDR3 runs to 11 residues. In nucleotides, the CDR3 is TGCAGTGCTCGCAGGGGTGACGGCTACACCTTC. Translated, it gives CSARRGDGYTF.

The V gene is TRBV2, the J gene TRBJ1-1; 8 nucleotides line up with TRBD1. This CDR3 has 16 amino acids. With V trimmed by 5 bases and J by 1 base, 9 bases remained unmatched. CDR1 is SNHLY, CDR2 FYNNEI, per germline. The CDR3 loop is CASSFPTGTGNTEAFF. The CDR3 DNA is TGTGCCAGCAGTTTCCCGACCGGGACAGGGAACACTGAAGCTTTCTTT.

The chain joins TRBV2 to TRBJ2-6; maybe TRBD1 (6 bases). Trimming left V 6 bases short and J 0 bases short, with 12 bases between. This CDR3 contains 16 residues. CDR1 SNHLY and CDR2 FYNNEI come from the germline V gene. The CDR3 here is CASRRQESSGANVLTF. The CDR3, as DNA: TGTGCCAGCAGAAGACAGGAGTCCTCTGGGGCCAACGTCCTGACTTTC.